The 7 T cell receptor beta chains in this list originate from one sample, sequenced in a study of cytomegalovirus exposure and HLA in healthy donors. Both 60 Vbeta primers and 13 Jbeta primers went into the PCR. Here immunoSEQ multiplex PCR was the method, and the copy in TCRdb shows in-frame clones only, minus some. The sample includes 150,000 to 200,000 clones, roughly 75% seen only once; the top ten take 5% to 7%. Material for sequencing was PBMCs. These receptors all come from a middle-aged man in good health and CMV-seronegative.

The chain employs TRBV4-3 and TRBJ1-1, with a weak D call TRBD1 (6 bases). V lost 7 bases to trimming and J lost 4 bases, with 13 bases between them. The CDR3 extends over 13 amino acids. Germline CDR1 LGHNA, CDR2 YSLEER. In DNA, the CDR3 is TGCGCCAGCACCTCGGGGGGGCTCACTGAAGCTTTCTTT. It translates to CASTSGGLTEAFF.

This clone has just a few counts. The chain combines TRBV18 with TRBJ2-6, with D perhaps matching TRBD1 (5 bases). CDR3 size: 15 residues. Looked up from germline, CDR1 is KGHSH and CDR2 is LQKENI. V lost 5 bases to trimming and J lost 2 bases, with 10 bases between them. In DNA form, the CDR3 reads TGTGCCAGCTCAATTGCAGGGACTGGGGCCAACGTCCTGACTTTC. This translates into CASSIAGTGANVLTF.

The chain has TRBV7-2 and TRBJ1-1; no clear D gene. Germline lookup yields CDR1 SGHTA and CDR2 FQGNSA. CDR3 size: 13 residues. Trimming pared 7 bases from V and 4 bases from J, leaving 13 bases between. In DNA, the CDR3 is TGTGCCAGCAACCGGGTCTTGGGCACTGAAGCTTTCTTT. Residues: CASNRVLGTEAFF. Variable domain in full (rest from reference TRBV7-2 and TRBJ1-1): GAGVSQSPSNKVTEKGKDVELRCDPISGHTALYWYRQSLGQGLEFLIYFQGNSAPDKSGLPSDRFSAERTGGSVSTLTIQRTQQEDSAVYLCASNRVLGTEAFFGQGTRLTVV.

The gene calls are TRBV5-1 and TRBJ2-1; 9 bases match TRBD2. The germline gives CDR1 SGHRS, CDR2 YFSETQ. The CDR3 has 12 residues. Trimming removed 0 bases from V and 15 bases from J; junction bases left unmatched: 4. CDR3 residues: CASSLGLAVPFF. CDR3 DNA sequence: TGCGCCAGCAGCTTGGGACTAGCGGTCCCGTTCTTC.

The V and J genes are TRBV5-1 and TRBJ1-1; a weak D match, TRBD1 (5 bases). The V end was cut by 4 bases, the J end by 4 bases, with 14 bases between. Germline loops: CDR1 SGHRS, CDR2 YFSETQ. This CDR3 is 14 amino acids long. CDR3 DNA: TGCGCCAGCAGCCTGACCGGGGGGTTCACTGAAGCTTTCTTT. It is translated as CASSLTGGFTEAFF.

The rearrangement uses TRBV27 and TRBJ2-5; weak D call: TRBD2 (6 bases). CDR1 and CDR2 from the germline V gene are MNHEY and SMNVEV (reference sequence). CDR3 length: 16 residues. V gave up 2 bases and J gave up 4 bases, with 17 bases separating them. The DNA for the CDR3 is TGTGCCAGCAGTTTAGTAGCGCCGGAGGGACCAGAGACCCAGTACTTC. Translating gives CASSLVAPEGPETQYF.

This clone was picked up a small number of times. V and J are TRBV29-1 and TRBJ1-5, with a tentative D call TRBD1 (5 bases). This CDR3 has 13 residues. Trimming shortened V by 4 bases and J by 2 bases, and 9 bases separated the two germline ends. Germline V gives CDR1 SQVTM, CDR2 ANQGSEA. The CDR3 nucleotides are TGCAGCGTTGCCTGGGGCGGCAATCAGCCCCAGCATTTT. The encoded protein is CSVAWGGNQPQHF.